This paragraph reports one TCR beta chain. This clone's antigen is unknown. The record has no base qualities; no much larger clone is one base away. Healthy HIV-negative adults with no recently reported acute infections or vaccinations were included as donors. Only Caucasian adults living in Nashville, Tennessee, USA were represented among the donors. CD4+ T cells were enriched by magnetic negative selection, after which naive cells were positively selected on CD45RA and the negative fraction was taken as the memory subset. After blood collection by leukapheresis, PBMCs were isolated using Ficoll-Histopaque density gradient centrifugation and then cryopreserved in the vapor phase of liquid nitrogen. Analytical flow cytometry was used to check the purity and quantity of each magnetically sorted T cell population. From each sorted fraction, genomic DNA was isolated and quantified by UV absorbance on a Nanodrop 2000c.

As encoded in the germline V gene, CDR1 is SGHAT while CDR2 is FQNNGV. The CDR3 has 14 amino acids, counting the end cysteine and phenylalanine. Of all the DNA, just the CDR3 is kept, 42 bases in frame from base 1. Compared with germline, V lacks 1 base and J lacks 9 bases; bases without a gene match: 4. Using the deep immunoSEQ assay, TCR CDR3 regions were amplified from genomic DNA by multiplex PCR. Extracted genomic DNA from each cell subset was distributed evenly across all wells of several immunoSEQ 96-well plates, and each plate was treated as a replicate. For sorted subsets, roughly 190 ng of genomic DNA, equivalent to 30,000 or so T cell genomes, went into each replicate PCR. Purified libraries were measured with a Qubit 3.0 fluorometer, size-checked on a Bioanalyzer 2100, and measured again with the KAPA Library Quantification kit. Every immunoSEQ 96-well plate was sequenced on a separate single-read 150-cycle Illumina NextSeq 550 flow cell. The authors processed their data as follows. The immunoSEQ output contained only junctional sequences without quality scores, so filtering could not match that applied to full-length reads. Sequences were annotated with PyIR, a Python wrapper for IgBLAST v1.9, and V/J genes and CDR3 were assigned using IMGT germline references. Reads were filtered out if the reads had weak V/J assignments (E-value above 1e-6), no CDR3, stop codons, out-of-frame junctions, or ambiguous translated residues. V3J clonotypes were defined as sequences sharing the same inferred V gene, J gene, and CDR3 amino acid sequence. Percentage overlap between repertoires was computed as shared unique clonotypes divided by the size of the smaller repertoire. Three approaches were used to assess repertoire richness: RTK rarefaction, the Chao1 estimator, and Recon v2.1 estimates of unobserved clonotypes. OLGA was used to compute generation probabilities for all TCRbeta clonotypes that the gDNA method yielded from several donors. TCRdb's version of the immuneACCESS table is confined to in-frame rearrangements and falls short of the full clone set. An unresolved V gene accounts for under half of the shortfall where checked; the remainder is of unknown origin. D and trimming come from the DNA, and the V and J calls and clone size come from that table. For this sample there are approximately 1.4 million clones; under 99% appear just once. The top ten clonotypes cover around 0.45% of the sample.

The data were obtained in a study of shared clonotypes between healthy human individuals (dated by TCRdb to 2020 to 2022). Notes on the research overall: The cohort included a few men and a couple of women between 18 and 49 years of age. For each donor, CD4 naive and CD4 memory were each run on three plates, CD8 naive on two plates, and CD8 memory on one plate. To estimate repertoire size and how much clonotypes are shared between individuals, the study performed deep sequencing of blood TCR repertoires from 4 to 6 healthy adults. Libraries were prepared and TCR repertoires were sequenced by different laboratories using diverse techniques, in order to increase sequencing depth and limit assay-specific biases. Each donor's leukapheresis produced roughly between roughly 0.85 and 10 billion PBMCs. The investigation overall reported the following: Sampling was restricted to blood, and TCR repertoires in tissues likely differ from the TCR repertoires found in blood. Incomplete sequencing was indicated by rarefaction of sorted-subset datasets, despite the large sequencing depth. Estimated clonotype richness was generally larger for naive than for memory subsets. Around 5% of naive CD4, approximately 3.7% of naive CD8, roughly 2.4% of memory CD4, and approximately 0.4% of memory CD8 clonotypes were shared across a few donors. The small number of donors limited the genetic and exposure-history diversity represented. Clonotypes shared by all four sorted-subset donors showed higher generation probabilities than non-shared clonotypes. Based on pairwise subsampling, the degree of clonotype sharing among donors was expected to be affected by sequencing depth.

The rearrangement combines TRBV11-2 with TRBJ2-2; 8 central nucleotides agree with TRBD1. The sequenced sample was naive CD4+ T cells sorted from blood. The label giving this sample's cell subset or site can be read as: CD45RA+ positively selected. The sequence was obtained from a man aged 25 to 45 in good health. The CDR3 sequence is CASSLVQGARELFF. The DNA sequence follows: TGTGCCAGCAGCTTAGTTCAGGGGGCACGGGAGCTGTTTTTT. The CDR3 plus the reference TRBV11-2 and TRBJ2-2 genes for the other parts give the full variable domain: EAGVAQSPRYKIIEKRQSVAFWCNPISGHATLYWYQQILGQGPKLLIQFQNNGVVDDSQLPKDRFSAERLKGVDSTLKIQPAKLEDSAVYLCASSLVQGARELFFGEGSRLTVL.